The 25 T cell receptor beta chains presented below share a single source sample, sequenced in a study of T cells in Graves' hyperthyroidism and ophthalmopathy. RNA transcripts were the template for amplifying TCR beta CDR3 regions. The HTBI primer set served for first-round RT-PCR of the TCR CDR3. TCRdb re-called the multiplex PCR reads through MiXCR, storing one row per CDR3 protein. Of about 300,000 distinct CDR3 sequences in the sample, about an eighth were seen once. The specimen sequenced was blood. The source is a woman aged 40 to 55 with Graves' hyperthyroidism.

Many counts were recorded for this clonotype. CDR3 residues: CASSQDGTYEQYF. The CDR3 DNA sequence: TGTGCCAGCAGCCAAGATGGGACCTACGAGCAGTACTTC. The chain employs TRBV3-1 and TRBJ2-7; unclear D gene. Germline CDR1 and CDR2: LGHDT and YNNKEL (reference sequence). This CDR3 region has 13 residues. Trimming shortened V by 0 bases and J by 2 bases, and 5 bases separated the two germline ends.

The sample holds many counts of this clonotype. This chain's CDR3 is CASSHPAGGKNTEAFF. CDR3 coding DNA: TGTGCCAGCAGCCACCCAGCGGGGGGAAAGAACACTGAAGCTTTCTTT. The chain combines TRBV3-1 with TRBJ1-1; possible D gene TRBD1, 5 bases. Deletions cut 3 bases from V and 1 base from J, with 15 bases between. Germline values: CDR1 LGHDT, CDR2 YNNKEL (reference sequence). The CDR3 consists of 16 residues.

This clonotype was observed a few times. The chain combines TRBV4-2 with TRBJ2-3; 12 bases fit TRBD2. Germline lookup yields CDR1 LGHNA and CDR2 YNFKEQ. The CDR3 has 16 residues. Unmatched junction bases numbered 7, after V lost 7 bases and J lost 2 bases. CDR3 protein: CASTPASGGDTDTQYF. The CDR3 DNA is TGTGCCAGCACCCCGGCTAGCGGGGGGGACACAGATACGCAGTATTTT.

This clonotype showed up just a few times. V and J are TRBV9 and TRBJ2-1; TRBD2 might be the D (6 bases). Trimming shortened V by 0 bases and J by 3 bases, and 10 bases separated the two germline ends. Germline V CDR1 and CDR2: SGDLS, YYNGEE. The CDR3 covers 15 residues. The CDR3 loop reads CASSVDGGVYNEQFF. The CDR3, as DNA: TGTGCCAGCAGCGTAGATGGAGGGGTCTACAATGAGCAGTTCTTC. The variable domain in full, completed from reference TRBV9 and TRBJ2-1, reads DSGVTQTPKHLITATGQRVTLRCSPRSGDLSVYWYQQSLDQGLQFLIQYYNGEERAKGNILERFSAQQFPDLHSELNLSSLELGDSALYFCASSVDGGVYNEQFFGPGTRLTVL.

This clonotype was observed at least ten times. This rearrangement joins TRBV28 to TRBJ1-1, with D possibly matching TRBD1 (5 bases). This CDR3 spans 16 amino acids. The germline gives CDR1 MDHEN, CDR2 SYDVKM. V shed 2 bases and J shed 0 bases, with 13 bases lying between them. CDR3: CASSLGYGGVNTEAFF. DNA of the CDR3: TGTGCCAGCAGTTTAGGCTACGGGGGGGTGAACACTGAAGCTTTCTTT.

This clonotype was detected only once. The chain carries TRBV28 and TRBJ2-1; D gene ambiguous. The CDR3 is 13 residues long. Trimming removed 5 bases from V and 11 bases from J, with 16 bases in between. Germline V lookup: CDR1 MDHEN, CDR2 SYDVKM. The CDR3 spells CASSQRTGVKQFF. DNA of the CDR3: TGTGCCAGCAGTCAAAGGACGGGTGTGAAGCAGTTCTTC.

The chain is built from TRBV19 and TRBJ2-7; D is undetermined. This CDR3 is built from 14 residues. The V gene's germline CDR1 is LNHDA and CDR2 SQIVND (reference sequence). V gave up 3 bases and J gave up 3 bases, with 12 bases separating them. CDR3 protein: CASSMTTHSYEQYF. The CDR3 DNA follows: TGTGCCAGTAGTATGACGACTCACAGCTACGAGCAGTACTTC. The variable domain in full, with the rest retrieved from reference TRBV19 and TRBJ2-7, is DGGITQSPKYLFRKEGQNVTLSCEQNLNHDAMYWYRQDPGQGLRLIYYSQIVNDFQKGDIAEGYSVSREKKESFPLTVTSAQKNPTAFYLCASSMTTHSYEQYFGPGTRLTVT.

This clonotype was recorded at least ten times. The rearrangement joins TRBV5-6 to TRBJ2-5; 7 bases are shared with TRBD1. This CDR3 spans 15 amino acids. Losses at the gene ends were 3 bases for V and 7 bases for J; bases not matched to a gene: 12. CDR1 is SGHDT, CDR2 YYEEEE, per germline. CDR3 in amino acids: CASSSGQIQRTTQYF. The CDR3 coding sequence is TGTGCCAGCAGCTCGGGACAGATACAAAGGACGACCCAGTACTTC.

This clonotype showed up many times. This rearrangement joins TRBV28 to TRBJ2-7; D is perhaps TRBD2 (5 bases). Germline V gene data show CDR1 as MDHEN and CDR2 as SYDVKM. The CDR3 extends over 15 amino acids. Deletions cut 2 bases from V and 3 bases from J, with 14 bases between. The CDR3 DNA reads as TGTGCCAGCAGTTTAGGGTCTAGCCGCTTCTACGAGCAGTACTTC. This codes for CASSLGSSRFYEQYF.

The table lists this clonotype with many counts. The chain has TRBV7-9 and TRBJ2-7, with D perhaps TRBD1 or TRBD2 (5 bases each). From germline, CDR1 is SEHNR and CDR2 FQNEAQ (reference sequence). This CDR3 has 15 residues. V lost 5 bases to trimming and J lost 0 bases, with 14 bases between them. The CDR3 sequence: CASSPTRDRSYEQYF. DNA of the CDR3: TGTGCCAGCAGCCCTACCCGGGACCGCTCCTACGAGCAGTACTTC.

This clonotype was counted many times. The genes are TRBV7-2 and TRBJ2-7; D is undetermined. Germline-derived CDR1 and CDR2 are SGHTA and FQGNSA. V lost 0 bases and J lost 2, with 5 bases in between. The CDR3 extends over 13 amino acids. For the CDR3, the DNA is TGTGCCAGCAGCTTAGCGGCTACCTACGAGCAGTACTTC. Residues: CASSLAATYEQYF.

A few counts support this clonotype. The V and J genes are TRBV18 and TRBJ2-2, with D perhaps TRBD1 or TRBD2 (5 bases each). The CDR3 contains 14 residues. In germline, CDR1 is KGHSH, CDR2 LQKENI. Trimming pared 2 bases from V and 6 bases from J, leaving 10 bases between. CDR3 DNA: TGTGCCAGCTCACCAGTCCCGGGACCCGGGGAGCTGTTTTTT. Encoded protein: CASSPVPGPGELFF. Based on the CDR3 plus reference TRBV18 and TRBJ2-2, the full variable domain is NAGVMQNPRHLVRRRGQEARLRCSPMKGHSHVYWYRQLPEEGLKFMVYLQKENIIDESGMPKERFSAEFPKEGPSILRIQQVVRGDSAAYFCASSPVPGPGELFFGEGSRLTVL.

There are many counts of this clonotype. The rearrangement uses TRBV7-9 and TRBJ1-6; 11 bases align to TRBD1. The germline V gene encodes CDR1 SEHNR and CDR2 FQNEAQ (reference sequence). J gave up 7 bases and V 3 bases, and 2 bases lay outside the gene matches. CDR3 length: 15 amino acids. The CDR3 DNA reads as TGTGCCAGCAGCTTGGGACAGGGGGAGAATTCACCCCTCCACTTT. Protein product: CASSLGQGENSPLHF.

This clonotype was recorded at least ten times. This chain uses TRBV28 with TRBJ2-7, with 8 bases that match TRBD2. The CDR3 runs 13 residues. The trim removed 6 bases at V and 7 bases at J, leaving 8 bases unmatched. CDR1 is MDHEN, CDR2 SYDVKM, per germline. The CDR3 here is CASRGTRPLEQYF. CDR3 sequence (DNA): TGTGCCAGCAGGGGGACTAGACCCCTTGAGCAGTACTTC.

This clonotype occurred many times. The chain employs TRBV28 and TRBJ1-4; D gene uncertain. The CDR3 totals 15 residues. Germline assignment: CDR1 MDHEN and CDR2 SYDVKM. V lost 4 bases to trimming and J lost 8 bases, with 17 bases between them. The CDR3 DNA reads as TGTGCCAGCAGTTATTTGGATCCTGCCAGCGAAAAACTGTTTTTT. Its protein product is CASSYLDPASEKLFF.

The CDR3 sequence: CASSSKAGEVETQYF. Written as DNA, the CDR3 is TGTGCCAGCAGTTCCAAAGCGGGGGAGGTAGAGACCCAGTACTTC. The V and J genes are TRBV6-4 and TRBJ2-5, with TRBD2 matching 8 bases. Germline CDR1 is MRHNA and CDR2 is SNTAGT. After removal of 5 bases from V and 4 bases from J, the junction contained 9 bases not matched to a gene. This CDR3 region has 15 residues.

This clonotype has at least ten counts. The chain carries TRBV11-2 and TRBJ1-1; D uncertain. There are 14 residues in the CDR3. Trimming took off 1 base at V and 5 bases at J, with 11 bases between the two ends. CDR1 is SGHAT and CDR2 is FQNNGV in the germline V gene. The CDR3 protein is CASSLVSARTEAFF. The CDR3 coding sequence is TGTGCCAGCAGCTTAGTGTCCGCGCGGACTGAAGCTTTCTTT. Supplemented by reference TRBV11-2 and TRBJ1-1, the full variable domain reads EAGVAQSPRYKIIEKRQSVAFWCNPISGHATLYWYQQILGQGPKLLIQFQNNGVVDDSQLPKDRFSAERLKGVDSTLKIQPAKLEDSAVYLCASSLVSARTEAFFGQGTRLTVV.

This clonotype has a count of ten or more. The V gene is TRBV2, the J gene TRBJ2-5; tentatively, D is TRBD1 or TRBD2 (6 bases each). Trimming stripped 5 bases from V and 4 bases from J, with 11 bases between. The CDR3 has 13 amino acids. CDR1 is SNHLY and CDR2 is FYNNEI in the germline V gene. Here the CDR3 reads CASSTEGGETQYF. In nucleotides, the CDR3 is TGTGCCAGCAGTACGGAGGGGGGAGAGACCCAGTACTTC.

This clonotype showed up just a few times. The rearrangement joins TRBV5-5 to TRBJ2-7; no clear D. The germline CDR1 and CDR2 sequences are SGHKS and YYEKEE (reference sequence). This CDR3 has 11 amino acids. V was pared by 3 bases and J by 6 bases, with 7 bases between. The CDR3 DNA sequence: TGTGCCAGCAGCTCCGGGTTCGAGCAGTACTTC. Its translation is CASSSGFEQYF.

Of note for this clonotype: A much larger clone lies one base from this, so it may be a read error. The CDR3 loop reads CASCHWTSGRDEQFF. CDR3 sequence (DNA): TGTGCCAGCTGCCATTGGACTAGCGGGAGGGATGAGCAGTTCTTC. This chain connects TRBV3-1 to TRBJ2-1, with 15 nucleotides matching TRBD2. CDR3 length: 15 amino acids. CDR1 and CDR2 (germline): LGHDT, YNNKEL (reference sequence).

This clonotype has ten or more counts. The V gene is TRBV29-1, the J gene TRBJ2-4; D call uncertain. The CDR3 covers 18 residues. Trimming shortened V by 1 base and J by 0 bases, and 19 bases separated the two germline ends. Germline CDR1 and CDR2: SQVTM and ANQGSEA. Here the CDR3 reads CSVEVPPGILLAKNIQYF. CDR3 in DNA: TGCAGCGTTGAAGTTCCCCCTGGAATACTACTAGCCAAAAACATTCAGTACTTC.

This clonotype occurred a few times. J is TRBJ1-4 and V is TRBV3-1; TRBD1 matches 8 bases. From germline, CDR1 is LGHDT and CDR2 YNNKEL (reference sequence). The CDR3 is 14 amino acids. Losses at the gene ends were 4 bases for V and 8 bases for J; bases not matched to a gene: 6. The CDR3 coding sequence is TGTGCCAGCAGCCGGGGACAGGCTACGGAAAAACTGTTTTTT. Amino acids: CASSRGQATEKLFF. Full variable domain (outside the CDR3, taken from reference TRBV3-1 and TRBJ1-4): DTAVSQTPKYLVTQMGNDKSIKCEQNLGHDTMYWYKQDSKKFLKIMFSYNNKELIINETVPNRFSPKSPDKAHLNLHINSLELGDSAVYFCASSRGQATEKLFFGSGTQLSVL.

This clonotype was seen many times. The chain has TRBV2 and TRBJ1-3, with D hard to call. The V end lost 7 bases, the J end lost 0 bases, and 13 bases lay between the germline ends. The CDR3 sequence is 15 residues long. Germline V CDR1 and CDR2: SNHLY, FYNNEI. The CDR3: CASMASKHSGNTIYF. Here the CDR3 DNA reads TGTGCCAGCATGGCATCAAAGCACTCTGGAAACACCATATATTTT.

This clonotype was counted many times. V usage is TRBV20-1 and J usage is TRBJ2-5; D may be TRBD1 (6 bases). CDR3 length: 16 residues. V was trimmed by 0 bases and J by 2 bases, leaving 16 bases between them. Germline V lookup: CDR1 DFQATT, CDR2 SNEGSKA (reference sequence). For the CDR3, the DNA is TGCAGTGCTAGAGATTTTCGGGACAAAGGACAAGAGACCCAGTACTTC. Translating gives CSARDFRDKGQETQYF.

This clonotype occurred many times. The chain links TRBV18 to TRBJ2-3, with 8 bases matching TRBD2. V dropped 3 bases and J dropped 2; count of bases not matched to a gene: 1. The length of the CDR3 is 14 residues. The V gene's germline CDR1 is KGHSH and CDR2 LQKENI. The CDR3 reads CASSPSGDTDTQYF. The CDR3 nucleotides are TGTGCCAGCTCACCTAGCGGGGACACAGATACGCAGTATTTT.